The 8 T cell receptor beta chains presented below share a single source sample, sequenced in a study of T cell repertoires in cytomegalovirus infection (dated by TCRdb to 2018 to 2020). The run used an Illumina HiSeq 1500. TCRdb cleaned the public reads at Q25 with fastp, built clones with MiXCR and kept in-frame beta chains. For every CDR3 protein sequence, its rows merge into one entry that carries the most common genes and DNA. For this sample there are a few hundred thousand distinct CDR3 sequences; under 45% appear just once. The ten largest clones add up to around 50% of the sample. Sample treatment or condition, as interpreted from the label and publication: in vitro stimulation with specific CMV peptide epitopes to enrich CMV-specific T cells. Which antigens these TCRs recognize remains unknown. This material consisted of cultured PBMCs, taken from culture after CMV antigen stimulation. Source of these receptors: a human donor in good health (CMV status not recorded). Some clones in this sample may be carry-over from other donors' samples.

This clonotype has more than one count but fewer than ten. CDR3 nucleotides: TGTGCCAGCAGAAAAATACAGGACAGTTACGAGCAGTACTTC. Translation gives CASRKIQDSYEQYF. The rearrangement uses TRBV18 and TRBJ2-7; a possible D gene is TRBD1 (6 bases). The V gene's germline CDR1 is KGHSH and CDR2 LQKENI. This CDR3 region has 14 residues. The germline V and J ends were trimmed by 8 bases and 4 bases, with 18 bases remaining between them. Using reference TRBV18 and TRBJ2-7 for the parts outside the CDR3, the full variable domain is NAGVMQNPRHLVRRRGQEARLRCSPMKGHSHVYWYRQLPEEGLKFMVYLQKENIIDESGMPKERFSAEFPKEGPSILRIQQVVRGDSAAYFCASRKIQDSYEQYFGPGTRLTVT.

V is TRBV6-8 and J is TRBJ1-1, with D maybe TRBD1 (5 bases). The V end was cut by 6 bases, the J end by 11 bases, with 16 bases between. This CDR3 has 12 residues. Germline V gene lookup returns CDR1 MNHGY and CDR2 SAAAGT. In DNA form, the CDR3 reads TGTGCCAGCAGCCGATGGGACCTGACGGCTTTCTTT. Protein: CASSRWDLTAFF.

The chain employs TRBV12-3 or TRBV12-4 and TRBJ1-5; D is undetermined. Trimming left V 3 bases short and J 8 bases short, with 17 bases between. The CDR3 consists of 15 residues. The CDR3 loop reads CASSLGDRYGEPQHF. The CDR3 DNA sequence: TGTGCCAGCAGTTTGGGAGACCGATACGGAGAGCCCCAGCATTTT.

The rearrangement links TRBV5-1 to TRBJ1-1; possible D gene TRBD1, 5 bases. This CDR3 comprises 14 residues. Deletions cut 0 bases from V and 3 bases from J, with 9 bases between. From germline, CDR1 is SGHRS and CDR2 YFSETQ. CDR3 region: CASSLVTGDTEAFF. DNA of the CDR3: TGCGCCAGCAGCTTGGTGACGGGGGACACTGAAGCTTTCTTT.

This clonotype appeared many times. The rearrangement uses TRBV7-2 and TRBJ1-5; 7 bases are shared with TRBD1. The V segment lost 6 bases and the J segment 5 bases; nucleotides outside the gene matches: 7. This CDR3 contains 14 residues. Germline V gene data show CDR1 as SGHTA and CDR2 as FQGNSA. The CDR3 region is CASSSRTGDQPQHF. The CDR3 nucleotides are TGTGCCAGCAGTTCAAGGACAGGCGATCAGCCCCAGCATTTT.

This chain's CDR3 is CASSPLGKGDTEAFF. CDR3 bases: TGTGCCAGCAGCCCGCTCGGGAAAGGGGACACTGAAGCTTTCTTT. The chain uses TRBV7-6 and TRBJ1-1; tentative D call: TRBD1 (5 bases). CDR1 is SGHVS, CDR2 FNYEAQ, per germline. This CDR3 is 15 amino acids long. Trimming pared 5 bases from V and 3 bases from J, leaving 16 bases between.

This clonotype has more than one count but fewer than ten. This chain connects TRBV7-2 to TRBJ2-3; TRBD1 matches 7 bases. The CDR3 has 15 amino acids. Germline V gene sequence: CDR1 SGHTA, CDR2 FQGNSA. Trimming at V came to 2 bases and at J to 2 bases, leaving 4 bases not matched to a gene. CDR3 protein: CASSLRGQVTDTQYF. Here the CDR3 DNA reads TGTGCCAGCAGCTTAAGAGGACAGGTCACAGATACGCAGTATTTT.

The chain uses TRBV15 and TRBJ1-5; TRBD1 aligns across 12 bases. Germline-derived CDR1 and CDR2 are LNHNV and YYDKDF (reference sequence). J was trimmed by 2 bases and V by 0 bases; bases with no gene match: 23. The CDR3 has 24 amino acids. The CDR3: CATSRDPYSGTGGAARYGNQPQHF. CDR3 DNA: TGTGCCACCAGCAGAGATCCGTACTCCGGGACAGGGGGCGCAGCCCGATATGGCAATCAGCCCCAGCATTTT.